The 32 T cell receptor beta chains below were found in one sample sequenced in a study of breast tumors, draining lymph nodes, adjacent tissues. Breast cancer patients provided tissue from their axillary draining lymph nodes. Each CDR3 protein gets one entry after TCRdb re-called the multiplex PCR reads with MiXCR. The sample shows about 300,000 distinct CDR3 sequences, 30% of them seen only once. Source material: axillary lymph node tissue. The receptor set was obtained from a female donor with breast cancer. Some clones in this sample may be carry-over from other donors' samples.

The gene calls are TRBV11-1 and TRBJ1-5; tentative D call: TRBD1 (6 bases). The CDR3 is 16 residues long. Trimming cost V 5 bases and J 6 bases, with 20 bases left between them. CDR1 SGHAT and CDR2 FQDESV come from the germline V gene (reference sequence). For the CDR3, the DNA is TGTGCCAGCAGCCTAGGGGGAGGAATGTCGAGTCAGCCCCAGCATTTT. Its protein is CASSLGGGMSSQPQHF.

This chain uses TRBV7-9 with TRBJ2-2, with 10 bases fitting TRBD2. Losses at the gene ends were 11 bases for V and 4 bases for J; bases not matched to a gene: 16. Germline CDR1 reads SEHNR; CDR2 reads FQNEAQ (reference sequence). This CDR3 region has 17 residues. CDR3 DNA sequence: TGTGCCGGCAACTTAGCCCCCACTAGCGGGATCACCGGGGAGCTGTTTTTT. Encoded protein: CAGNLAPTSGITGELFF.

This clonotype was counted many times. The chain combines TRBV20-1 with TRBJ2-7; 7 positions match TRBD2. This CDR3 comprises 12 residues. Germline values: CDR1 DFQATT, CDR2 SNEGSKA (reference sequence). The CDR3 reads CSLQRGTYEQYF. CDR3 DNA: TGCAGCCTCCAGCGGGGAACCTACGAGCAGTACTTC.

As to this clonotype: A much larger clone differs from this one at a single base, so this may be a read error. The V and J genes are TRBV6-5 and TRBJ1-5; 8 bases are shared with TRBD1. The CDR3 has 15 amino acids. Germline V gives CDR1 MNHEY, CDR2 SVGAGI. V shed 0 bases and J 6 bases; nucleotides not matched to a gene: 4. DNA of the CDR3: TGTGCCAGCAGTTACTCGGGACAGGCCACTCAGCCCCAGCATTTT. This sequence encodes CASSYSGQATQPQHF.

The rearrangement joins TRBV18 to TRBJ1-6; D possibly corresponds to TRBD1 (5 bases). The germline V gene encodes CDR1 KGHSH and CDR2 LQKENI. V was cut by 6 bases and J by 8 bases, with 14 bases left in between. The CDR3 spans 14 residues. CDR3 sequence (DNA): TGTGCCAGCTCCCTCGACCCGGGGGATTCACCCCTCCACTTT. The encoded protein is CASSLDPGDSPLHF.

In this sample, this clonotype turned up many times. V gene TRBV19 combines with J gene TRBJ1-3; 7 nucleotides match TRBD1. V was clipped by 3 bases and J by 4 bases; unmatched bases: 6. The CDR3 runs 15 residues. The V gene's germline CDR1 is LNHDA and CDR2 SQIVND (reference sequence). CDR3 in amino acids: CASSMDRLTGNTIYF. The CDR3, as DNA: TGTGCCAGTAGTATGGACAGGCTAACGGGAAACACCATATATTTT.

This clonotype occurred many times. V and J are TRBV4-1 and TRBJ2-6; TRBD1 agrees at 11 bases. CDR1 is MGHRA and CDR2 is YSYEKL in the germline V gene. CDR3 length equals 20 residues. The V and J ends lost 4 bases and 4 bases, in that order; junction bases with no gene match: 15. DNA of the CDR3: TGCGCCAGCAGCCTCAGCGGGACAGGGGGACCTACTACCGGGGCCAACGTCCTGACTTTC. It encodes CASSLSGTGGPTTGANVLTF.

For this clonotype: A read error is possible here, since a much larger clone lies one base away. V and J are TRBV12-3 or TRBV12-4 and TRBJ2-1, with a possible D match to TRBD2 (6 bases). This CDR3 contains 16 residues. The chain's CDR3 is CASSYWSGHSCNEQFF. DNA for the CDR3: TGTGCCAGCAGTTATTGGAGCGGGCATTCCTGCAATGAGCAGTTCTTC.

This clonotype came up many times. V usage is TRBV5-8 and J usage is TRBJ1-5; D is unresolved. The V gene lost 1 base and the J gene lost 6 bases, with 2 bases spanning the gap. Germline V gene lookup returns CDR1 SGHTS and CDR2 YDEGEE. The CDR3 consists of 11 residues. For the CDR3, the DNA is TGTGCCAGCAGCTTGTCTCAGCCCCAGCATTTT. It encodes CASSLSQPQHF. The whole variable domain, remainder taken from reference TRBV5-8 and TRBJ1-5, is EAGVTQSPTHLIKTRGQQATLRCSPISGHTSVYWYQQALGLGLQFLLWYDEGEERNRGNFPPRFSGRQFPNYSSELNVNALELEDSALYLCASSLSQPQHFGDGTRLSIL.

The chain has TRBV10-3 and TRBJ1-6, with D unresolved. Germline CDR1 is ENHRY and CDR2 is SYGVKD. This CDR3 comprises 12 residues. With 11 bases removed from V and 10 bases from J, the gap between germline ends came to 15 bases. In nucleotides, the CDR3 is TGTGCCTGCAGCTACTCCTCATCACCCCTCCACTTT. This encodes CACSYSSSPLHF.

The rearrangement joins TRBV5-1 to TRBJ1-4, with D perhaps matching TRBD1 (5 bases). Trimming removed 5 bases at V and 6 bases at J, with 11 bases between. CDR1 is SGHRS, CDR2 YFSETQ, per germline. The CDR3 has 13 amino acids. This chain's CDR3 is CASREGFDEKLFF. Written as DNA, the CDR3 is TGCGCCAGCAGAGAGGGGTTCGATGAAAAACTGTTTTTT.

A note on this clonotype: A clone one base away is much larger, so this may be a read error. The genes are TRBV19 and TRBJ2-5; a weak D match, TRBD2 (6 bases). The length of the CDR3 is 17 residues. Per the germline V gene, CDR1 is LNHDA and CDR2 is SQIVND (reference sequence). Here the CDR3 reads CASSRWVGEAYQETQSF. The CDR3 nucleotides are TGTGCCAGTAGTAGGTGGGTGGGGGAGGCGTACCAAGAGACCCAGTCCTTC. The full variable domain, with the rest looked up from reference TRBV19 and TRBJ2-5, is DGGITQSPKYLFRKEGQNVTLSCEQNLNHDAMYWYRQDPGQGLRLIYYSQIVNDFQKGDIAEGYSVSREKKESFPLTVTSAQKNPTAFYLCASSRWVGEAYQETQSFGPGTRLLVL.

This clonotype was seen more than once but under ten times. The gene calls are TRBV12-3 or TRBV12-4 and TRBJ1-2, with 9 bases identical to TRBD1. The CDR3 length is 17 residues. V dropped 3 bases and J dropped 3; count of bases not matched to a gene: 11. Here the CDR3 DNA reads TGTGCCAGCAGTTTCGCGGGGGGGACAGGGTTTTACTATGGCTACACCTTC. Encoded protein: CASSFAGGTGFYYGYTF.

This clonotype was counted at least ten times. The chain employs TRBV12-3 or TRBV12-4 and TRBJ1-5; weak D call: TRBD1 (5 bases). The CDR3 length is 13 residues. Trimming left V 6 bases short and J 3 bases short, with 9 bases between. The CDR3 loop reads CASRARANQPQHF. Here the CDR3 DNA reads TGTGCCAGCAGAGCCAGGGCCAATCAGCCCCAGCATTTT.

About this clonotype: This may come from a read error, since a much larger clone is one base off. The chain joins TRBV7-9 to TRBJ2-1; 11 bases match TRBD1. CDR3 length: 15 residues. Germline lookup yields CDR1 SEHNR and CDR2 FQNEAQ (reference sequence). The CDR3 loop reads CAILGTGGVYNEQLF. DNA of the CDR3: TGTGCCATACTAGGGACAGGGGGGGTCTACAATGAGCAGCTCTTC.

This clonotype showed up many times. The V call is TRBV19, the J call TRBJ2-5; 7 bases are shared with TRBD1. Unmatched junction bases numbered 5, after V lost 2 bases and J lost 5 bases. Germline CDR1 LNHDA, CDR2 SQIVND (reference sequence). This CDR3 contains 14 residues. CDR3 residues: CASSIRQGGETQYF. Written as DNA, the CDR3 is TGTGCCAGTAGTATACGACAGGGCGGGGAGACCCAGTACTTC.

This clonotype was counted at least ten times. The V call is TRBV7-2, the J call TRBJ2-1, with D uncertain. V lost 5 bases, J lost 1 base, and 12 bases lay in between. This CDR3 spans 15 amino acids. Germline V gene lookup returns CDR1 SGHTA and CDR2 FQGNSA. Here the CDR3 DNA reads TGTGCCAGCAGCCCTAGTCCCCCATCCTACAATGAGCAGTTCTTC. This codes for CASSPSPPSYNEQFF.

As concerns this clonotype: This sequence may be a read error, since a much larger clone differs from it by one base. V and J are TRBV7-3 and TRBJ2-1, with 9 bases that match TRBD2. This CDR3 is built from 15 residues. Germline loops: CDR1 SGHTA, CDR2 FQGTGA. CDR3 DNA sequence: TGTGCCAGCAGCCGCGGGAGGGCCGGGTACAATGAGCAGCTCTTC. It is translated as CASSRGRAGYNEQLF.

A note on this clonotype: Possible read error: a much larger clone is one base away. CDR3 residues: CASRPQSLNTGELVF. The CDR3 coding sequence is TGTGCCAGCAGACCTCAATCTTTGAACACCGGGGAGCTGGTTTTT. The chain uses TRBV12-3 or TRBV12-4 and TRBJ2-2, with D tentatively TRBD2 (5 bases). The CDR3 runs to 15 residues.

CDR3 sequence reads: CASSQDKVREHVVQYF. The DNA of the CDR3 is TGCGCCAGCAGCCAAGATAAGGTGCGGGAGCATGTAGTGCAGTACTTC. V is TRBV4-3 and J is TRBJ2-7; TRBD2 agrees at 7 bases. There are 16 residues in the CDR3. The germline V gene has CDR1 LGHNA and CDR2 YSLEER. The V segment lost 0 bases and the J segment 9 bases; nucleotides outside the gene matches: 14.

This clonotype came up many times. V gene TRBV2 combines with J gene TRBJ2-7; 7 nucleotides align to TRBD1. CDR3 length: 16 residues. V shed 10 bases, J shed 2 bases, and the junction held 17 bases outside the gene matches. The germline V gene has CDR1 SNHLY and CDR2 FYNNEI. In DNA form, the CDR3 reads TGTGCCACCAAGGGCGACAGGGTTATTCCTACCTACGAGCAGTACTTC. Protein product: CATKGDRVIPTYEQYF.

This clonotype was seen at least ten times. V is TRBV5-1 and J is TRBJ1-3, with 7 positions matching TRBD1. Germline loops: CDR1 SGHRS, CDR2 YFSETQ. The CDR3 runs to 16 residues. With 2 bases clipped from V and 3 bases from J, the junction kept 8 bases outside the gene matches. The DNA for the CDR3 is TGCGCCAGCAGCTTAGACAGGGCCGGATTTGGAAACACCATATATTTT. Residues: CASSLDRAGFGNTIYF. The whole variable domain, filled in from reference TRBV5-1 and TRBJ1-3, reads KAGVTQTPRYLIKTRGQQVTLSCSPISGHRSVSWYQQTPGQGLQFLFEYFSETQRNKGNFPGRFSGRQFSNSRSEMNVSTLELGDSALYLCASSLDRAGFGNTIYFGEGSWLTVV.

This clonotype was seen many times. The DNA of the CDR3 is TGTGCCAGCAGCTTAGTGGACAGTTCCTACAATGAGCAGTTCTTC. Amino acids: CASSLVDSSYNEQFF. This sequence joins TRBV7-2 and TRBJ2-1, with a possible D match to TRBD1 (6 bases). This CDR3 has 15 residues. The germline V gene has CDR1 SGHTA and CDR2 FQGNSA. V shed 1 base and J shed 1 base, with 8 bases lying between them. The variable domain in full, with the rest retrieved from reference TRBV7-2 and TRBJ2-1, is GAGVSQSPSNKVTEKGKDVELRCDPISGHTALYWYRQSLGQGLEFLIYFQGNSAPDKSGLPSDRFSAERTGGSVSTLTIQRTQQEDSAVYLCASSLVDSSYNEQFFGPGTRLTVL.

This clonotype occurred many times. The chain uses TRBV20-1 and TRBJ2-7; D remains unclear. Germline CDR1 is DFQATT and CDR2 is SNEGSKA (reference sequence). V lost 3 bases to trimming and J lost 4 bases, with 16 bases between them. This CDR3 is 14 amino acids long. CDR3 in amino acids: CSASGPSSSYEQYF. Written as DNA, the CDR3 is TGCAGTGCTAGCGGGCCATCCTCGTCATACGAGCAGTACTTC.

In this sample, this clonotype turned up many times. This chain links TRBV14 with TRBJ2-2; the match to TRBD1 covers 7 bases. V shed 2 bases, J shed 6 bases, and the junction held 0 bases outside the gene matches. The germline CDR1 and CDR2 sequences are SGHDN and FVKESK. This CDR3 has 13 amino acids. DNA of the CDR3: TGTGCCAGCAGCCAAACAGGGGCCGGGGAGCTGTTTTTT. The encoded protein is CASSQTGAGELFF.

This clonotype was observed many times. This sequence joins TRBV11-2 and TRBJ2-7; TRBD1 matches at 9 bases. V shed 5 bases and J 5 bases; nucleotides not matched to a gene: 10. CDR3 size: 15 residues. Germline V gives CDR1 SGHAT, CDR2 FQNNGV. As DNA, the CDR3 is TGTGCCAGCAGCCCTCCCGGGACAGGGTTCCACGAGCAGTACTTC. Residues: CASSPPGTGFHEQYF.

V is TRBV28 and J is TRBJ1-5; 7 bases agree with TRBD1. The CDR3 spans 14 residues. Germline CDR1 is MDHEN and CDR2 is SYDVKM. V lost 10 bases to trimming and J lost 4 bases; unmatched junction nucleotides: 10. The CDR3 spells CATLRKGANQPQHF. In nucleotides, the CDR3 is TGTGCCACACTGCGGAAGGGGGCAAATCAGCCCCAGCATTTT.

This clonotype has a handful of counts. The germline gene is not matched at one end of the junction; a read error may be the cause. The V gene is TRBV11-1, the J gene TRBJ2-7; D is uncertain. This CDR3 comprises 13 residues. Per germline, CDR1 SGHAT and CDR2 FQDESV (reference sequence). This chain's CDR3 is CASRADTSSEQYF. As DNA, the CDR3 is TGTGCCAGCAGAGCCGACACATCCTCCGAGCAGTACTTC.

This clonotype has ten or more counts. The rearrangement joins TRBV3-1 to TRBJ2-2; tentatively, D is TRBD1 (5 bases). This CDR3 contains 14 residues. With 4 bases removed from V and 1 base from J, the gap between germline ends came to 7 bases. Germline values: CDR1 LGHDT, CDR2 YNNKEL (reference sequence). The DNA of the CDR3 is TGTGCCAGCAGCCTAGACAGGAACACCGGGGAGCTGTTTTTT. It translates to CASSLDRNTGELFF.

This clonotype was observed many times. The chain is built from TRBV6-6 and TRBJ1-5; 9 bases agree with TRBD1. Germline V lookup: CDR1 MNHNY, CDR2 SVGAGI (reference sequence). The trim removed 6 bases at V and 4 bases at J, leaving 7 bases unmatched. The CDR3 totals 15 residues. The CDR3 DNA follows: TGTGCCAGCAGACCAGACAGGGGGAAGAATCAGCCCCAGCATTTT. As protein: CASRPDRGKNQPQHF.

The rearrangement uses TRBV27 and TRBJ2-3, with D unresolved. The V and J ends lost 4 bases and 1 base respectively, with 15 bases between them. This CDR3 contains 16 residues. Germline V CDR1 and CDR2: MNHEY, SMNVEV (reference sequence). CDR3 region: CASSSHRNVGTDTQYF. Here the CDR3 DNA reads TGTGCCAGCAGTTCCCACCGCAACGTTGGCACAGATACGCAGTATTTT.

The chain has TRBV28 and TRBJ2-7; a weak D match, TRBD1 (5 bases). Between the trimmed V and J ends, which lost 4 bases and 2 bases, there was a span of 12 bases. Per germline, CDR1 MDHEN and CDR2 SYDVKM. The CDR3 loop spans 14 amino acids. The CDR3: CASSSSDTTYEQYF. In DNA, the CDR3 is TGTGCCAGCAGTTCCTCGGACACCACCTACGAGCAGTACTTC.